The entry below describes one T cell receptor beta chain. The antigen is undetermined. Measured with immunoSEQ multiplex PCR; TCRdb has only the in-frame clones, and not every one. The table records approximately 100,000 clones, around 87% of them present only once. This record comes from a study of T cell responses to AZD1222 COVID-19 vaccine. Study details: Second-dose groups at about 4 or about 12 weeks were pooled.

Findings of the study overall: The span of vaccine-associated CD4 TCRs extended across spike, with dominance at 160-218 and 743-854. At baseline, just 5 or 6 AZD1222 recipients tested seropositive.

The sequence was collected from an adult in good health. This specimen consisted of peripheral blood, obtained on day 0 of AZD1222 vaccination.

CDR3 nucleotide sequence: TGTGCCAGCTCACCAAAGCCCCTGAACACTGAAGCTTTCTTT. Translation gives CASSPKPLNTEAFF. The gene calls are TRBV18 and TRBJ1-1; D not certain. V was trimmed by 2 bases and J by 0 bases, leaving 7 bases between them. This CDR3 comprises 14 residues. Germline CDR1 reads KGHSH; CDR2 reads LQKENI.